What follows are 28 T cell receptor beta chains derived from one specimen sequenced in a study of T cells expressing NK-cell markers. Reprocessing the 5' RACE reads, TCRdb reports a single entry for every CDR3 protein and omits DNA. The sample has about 170,000 distinct CDR3 sequences, and its top ten clones hold about 19%. Sequencing was performed on blood T cells: a sorted CD56 or NKG2C T cell subset, CD4+ or CD8+ T cells, or bulk PBMC T cells (not recorded which). Receptors originate from a man aged 18 to 69 in good health.

The chain combines TRBV28 with TRBJ2-6; TCRdb proposes TRBD1, but this gene call is untestable without DNA. CDR3 length equals 17 residues. Germline V lookup: CDR1 MDHEN, CDR2 SYDVKM. CDR3 amino acids: CASSLTGGNSGANVLTF.

J is TRBJ1-2 and V is TRBV3-1; checking the TCRdb D call of TRBD1 is not possible without DNA. CDR3 size: 16 residues. The germline V gene encodes CDR1 LGHDT and CDR2 YNNKEL (reference sequence). CDR3 in amino acids: CASSPREREVIKGYTF.

The V and J genes are TRBV19 and TRBJ2-7; TCRdb names TRBD1, which stays unverified in the absence of DNA. The germline V gene encodes CDR1 LNHDA and CDR2 SQIVND (reference sequence). This CDR3 is 14 amino acids long. CDR3 region: CASSATGLSGEQYF.

The chain couples TRBV9 to TRBJ1-3. The CDR3 consists of 17 residues. CDR1 and CDR2 from the germline V gene are SGDLS and YYNGEE. The CDR3 spells CASSVAGGPSSGNTIYF. The variable domain in full, completed from reference TRBV9 and TRBJ1-3, reads DSGVTQTPKHLITATGQRVTLRCSPRSGDLSVYWYQQSLDQGLQFLIQYYNGEERAKGNILERFSAQQFPDLHSELNLSSLELGDSALYFCASSVAGGPSSGNTIYFGEGSWLTVV.

The chain uses TRBV7-6 and TRBJ2-3. Germline assignment: CDR1 SGHVS and CDR2 FNYEAQ. There are 15 residues in the CDR3. CDR3 amino acids: CASSLNAAGTDTQYF.

The rearrangement links TRBV29-1 to TRBJ2-7. Looked up from germline, CDR1 is SQVTM and CDR2 is ANQGSEA. The CDR3 has 13 residues. The CDR3 is CSVEVQDLYEQYF.

The rearrangement uses TRBV5-6 and TRBJ2-1; with no DNA, the TCRdb D assignment of TRBD2 cannot be verified. In germline, CDR1 is SGHDT, CDR2 YYEEEE. The CDR3 extends over 15 amino acids. This CDR3 is CASRFRAEIYNEQFF.

This chain joins TRBV19 and TRBJ2-3; TCRdb designates TRBD2, a call that cannot be tested without DNA. CDR1 is LNHDA and CDR2 is SQIVND in the germline V gene (reference sequence). CDR3 length equals 18 residues. The CDR3 sequence is CASSIRLAGNMIADTQYF.

J is TRBJ2-7 and V is TRBV12-3 or TRBV12-4; TCRdb gives TRBD1 as the D gene, but with no DNA this cannot be confirmed. CDR3 size: 17 residues. The CDR3 reads CASSPGRGEGPPYEQYF.

This rearrangement joins TRBV15 to TRBJ2-7; TCRdb's D call, TRBD1, is unchecked because there is no DNA. Looked up from germline, CDR1 is LNHNV and CDR2 is YYDKDF (reference sequence). The CDR3 loop spans 16 amino acids. CDR3 protein: CATSSESGASIYEQYF.

V is TRBV4-2 and J is TRBJ2-7; TCRdb lists TRBD1, though no DNA is available to test this call. This CDR3 contains 18 residues. Germline CDR1 reads LGHNA; CDR2 reads YNFKEQ. The CDR3 region is CASSQEAPGTVVTYEQYF.

The chain links TRBV15 to TRBJ2-7; TCRdb reports TRBD1, a call that lacks DNA to check it against. Germline V gene lookup returns CDR1 LNHNV and CDR2 YYDKDF (reference sequence). The CDR3 covers 15 residues. The CDR3 region is CATSRETGAVQEQYF.

V is TRBV7-2 and J is TRBJ2-2. CDR1 is SGHTA, CDR2 FQGNSA, per germline. The CDR3 runs to 15 residues. The CDR3 loop is CASSLDGVWTGELFF.

The rearrangement uses TRBV5-4 and TRBJ2-7; TCRdb reports TRBD1, a call that lacks DNA to check it against. Germline CDR1 is SGHNT and CDR2 is YYREEE (reference sequence). This CDR3 comprises 14 residues. The CDR3 here is CASSFLGQGSEQYF. Together with reference TRBV5-4 and TRBJ2-7, the CDR3 gives the full variable domain: ETGVTQSPTHLIKTRGQQVTLRCSSQSGHNTVSWYQQALGQGPQFIFQYYREEENGRGNFPPRFSGLQFPNYSSELNVNALELDDSALYLCASSFLGQGSEQYFGPGTRLTVT.

The genes are TRBV7-3 and TRBJ2-5; TCRdb picks TRBD2, but there is no DNA to check that call. Germline CDR1 is SGHTA and CDR2 is FQGTGA. This CDR3 spans 15 amino acids. CDR3 amino acids: CASSLGAGRQETQYF.

The rearrangement joins TRBV3-1 to TRBJ1-4. The length of the CDR3 is 17 residues. The V gene's germline CDR1 is LGHDT and CDR2 YNNKEL (reference sequence). The CDR3 is CASSQDAGPGRVEKLFF. The complete variable domain, with remaining parts taken from reference TRBV3-1 and TRBJ1-4, reads DTAVSQTPKYLVTQMGNDKSIKCEQNLGHDTMYWYKQDSKKFLKIMFSYNNKELIINETVPNRFSPKSPDKAHLNLHINSLELGDSAVYFCASSQDAGPGRVEKLFFGSGTQLSVL.

J is TRBJ2-5 and V is TRBV12-3 or TRBV12-4; the TCRdb call, TRBD2, lacks DNA for checking. The CDR3 spans 16 residues. CDR3 loop: CASSRLAGGRVETQYF.

The chain recombines TRBV4-1 with TRBJ2-5; TCRdb indicates TRBD1, and absent DNA this call remains unverified. The CDR3 covers 15 residues. CDR1 MGHRA and CDR2 YSYEKL come from the germline V gene. The CDR3 spells CASSPPRGAKETQYF.

The CDR3 here is CASSQEALVETQYF. This chain joins TRBV4-1 and TRBJ2-5; TCRdb outputs TRBD2, but without DNA this stays unchecked. The CDR3 is 14 amino acids. Germline V lookup: CDR1 MGHRA, CDR2 YSYEKL.

V and J are TRBV5-6 and TRBJ2-3; the TCRdb call, TRBD1, lacks DNA for checking. Germline CDR1 is SGHDT and CDR2 is YYEEEE. The CDR3 sequence is 17 residues long. This CDR3 is CASSEDLGGARTDTQYF.

The rearrangement uses TRBV27 and TRBJ2-1; TCRdb proposes TRBD1, but this gene call is untestable without DNA. Germline assignment: CDR1 MNHEY and CDR2 SMNVEV (reference sequence). This CDR3 has 15 residues. The CDR3 reads CASRPGQGVYNEQFF.

The chain employs TRBV24-1 and TRBJ2-1; TCRdb's D call of TRBD1 is untestable without DNA. This CDR3 contains 14 residues. The V gene's germline CDR1 is KGHDR and CDR2 SFDVKD. This CDR3 is CATSPTQGGDEQFF.

The chain has TRBV15 and TRBJ1-4; without DNA, the TCRdb call of TRBD1 cannot be checked. Germline V lookup: CDR1 LNHNV, CDR2 YYDKDF (reference sequence). The CDR3 loop spans 14 amino acids. CDR3 protein: CATSRDGAAEKLFF. Full variable domain (missing parts from reference TRBV15 and TRBJ1-4): DAMVIQNPRYQVTQFGKPVTLSCSQTLNHNVMYWYQQKSSQAPKLLFHYYDKDFNNEADTPDNFQSRRPNTSFCFLDIRSPGLGDTAMYLCATSRDGAAEKLFFGSGTQLSVL.

The rearrangement joins TRBV6-5 to TRBJ1-2. CDR3 length: 16 residues. The germline V gene has CDR1 MNHEY and CDR2 SVGAGI. Here the CDR3 reads CASSYSAVTTNYGYTF.

J is TRBJ2-7 and V is TRBV5-4. Germline V gives CDR1 SGHNT, CDR2 YYREEE (reference sequence). This CDR3 has 13 residues. The CDR3: CASSHGTKGEQYF.

CDR3 sequence reads: CASSLSGNGYTF. The V gene is TRBV27, the J gene TRBJ1-2; TCRdb returns TRBD1, unconfirmable since there is no DNA. The CDR3 sequence is 12 residues long. Germline CDR1 is MNHEY and CDR2 is SMNVEV (reference sequence).

CDR3 sequence reads: CASSLDSSLGGYTF. This sequence joins TRBV6-1 and TRBJ1-2; absent DNA, TCRdb's TRBD1 call cannot be checked. Germline assignment: CDR1 MNHNS and CDR2 SASEGT. The CDR3 runs 14 residues.

The V gene is TRBV20-1, the J gene TRBJ2-3; TCRdb proposes TRBD2, but this gene call is untestable without DNA. Germline lookup yields CDR1 DFQATT and CDR2 SNEGSKA (reference sequence). The CDR3 has 15 amino acids. The CDR3 here is CSASPGLASADTQYF.